A single T cell receptor (beta chain) is shown here with its context. Sequencing was performed with immunoSEQ multiplex PCR; in TCRdb, only in-frame clones are kept and a portion is missing. The profile shows over 100,000 clones, roughly four fifths of them singletons. With 5 bases removed from V and 8 bases from J, the gap between germline ends came to 9 bases. The length of the CDR3 is 12 residues. From germline, CDR1 is LNHDA and CDR2 SQIVND (reference sequence). The data are from a study of blood T cell repertoires in COVID-19. The rearrangement uses TRBV19 and TRBJ1-4, with D unclear. The sequence was collected from a man between 65 and 85 years old with acute or convalescent COVID-19. The sample consisted of peripheral blood. This CDR3 is CASSGRVEKLFF. CDR3 bases: TGTGCCAGTAGTGGCCGGGTGGAAAAACTGTTTTTT.